One sample yielded the 15 T cell receptor beta chains listed below, sequenced in a study of beta chain features in type 1 diabetes. Study observations and caveats: Significant though moderate, a shortening of TCRB CDR3s appeared in all four CD4+ subsets of Type 1 diabetes patients.

No cognate antigen is known for these TCRs. The study reverse transcribed the entire isolated RNA, so it sequenced expressed TCRB transcripts. Data came from immunoSEQ multiplex PCR; TCRdb stores just in-frame clones and leaves some out. The sample consists of 150,000 to 190,000 clones, 10% to 13% of them appearing once. The sample comprised central memory CD4+ T cells from blood. The source of these receptors is a man aged 25 to 40 with type 1 diabetes.

There are a few counts of this clone. This chain links TRBV4-3 with TRBJ1-2; a weak D match, TRBD1 (6 bases). Germline V gene data show CDR1 as LGHNA and CDR2 as YSLEER. The CDR3 has 13 amino acids. Trimming left V 3 bases short and J 4 bases short, with 9 bases between. In DNA form, the CDR3 reads TGCGCCAGCAGCCACGGGGGGCTCTATGGCTACACCTTC. Translation gives CASSHGGLYGYTF.

The V call is TRBV7-9, the J call TRBJ2-3; D is uncertain. Looked up from germline, CDR1 is SEHNR and CDR2 is FQNEAQ (reference sequence). Trimming left V 1 base short and J 2 bases short, with 4 bases between. The CDR3 length is 13 residues. CDR3 amino acids: CASSLGVTDTQYF. Written as DNA, the CDR3 is TGTGCCAGCAGCTTAGGCGTCACAGATACGCAGTATTTT.

In its sample, this clone was seen a few times. This chain joins TRBV7-2 and TRBJ2-1; D gene unclear. The CDR3 is 16 residues long. Deletions cut 0 bases from V and 0 bases from J, with 9 bases between. CDR1 SGHTA and CDR2 FQGNSA come from the germline V gene. The CDR3 region is CASSLAASSSYNEQFF. In DNA form, the CDR3 reads TGTGCCAGCAGCTTAGCAGCGTCTAGCTCCTACAATGAGCAGTTCTTC.

This clone was picked up a small number of times. The chain recombines TRBV28 with TRBJ2-3; D uncertain. V was trimmed by 6 bases and J by 1 base, leaving 5 bases between them. The CDR3 spans 12 residues. CDR1 MDHEN and CDR2 SYDVKM come from the germline V gene. CDR3 loop: CASRSGTDTQYF. The CDR3 DNA reads TGTGCCAGCAGGAGCGGCACAGATACGCAGTATTTT.

As to this clone: The same CDR3 can be traced to other DNA sequences in this sample. The chain employs TRBV2 and TRBJ2-7; D gene uncertain. V was pared by 6 bases and J by 2 bases, with 8 bases between. Per germline, CDR1 SNHLY and CDR2 FYNNEI. The CDR3 consists of 12 residues. The CDR3 reads CASSRLAYEQYF. Written as DNA, the CDR3 is TGTGCCAGCAGCCGGTTAGCCTACGAGCAGTACTTC.

This clone was seen a single time. V gene TRBV10-3 combines with J gene TRBJ2-7; TRBD1 agrees at 10 bases. The germline gives CDR1 ENHRY, CDR2 SYGVKD. There are 14 residues in the CDR3. The ends lost 5 bases at V and 5 bases at J; junction bases unmatched: 6. The CDR3 here is CAISTDRGVHEQYF. In DNA, the CDR3 is TGTGCCATCAGTACGGACAGGGGGGTTCACGAGCAGTACTTC.

A few counts support this clone. V usage is TRBV30 and J usage is TRBJ2-7; TRBD1 is a possible D gene (5 bases). CDR1 and CDR2 from the germline V gene are GTSNPN and SVGIG (reference sequence). V was clipped by 3 bases and J by 3 bases, with 12 bases between them. The length of the CDR3 is 13 residues. The CDR3 region is CAWSKQVDYEQYF. The CDR3, as DNA: TGTGCCTGGAGCAAACAGGTAGACTACGAGCAGTACTTC.

The J gene is TRBJ2-1, the V gene TRBV5-1; 15 nucleotides line up with TRBD2. There are 16 residues in the CDR3. The V gene's germline CDR1 is SGHRS and CDR2 YFSETQ. V was clipped by 2 bases and J by 8 bases; unmatched bases: 5. The CDR3: CASSFRTSGRGDEQFF. DNA for the CDR3: TGCGCCAGCAGCTTCAGGACTAGCGGGAGGGGAGATGAGCAGTTCTTC.

V is TRBV5-1 and J is TRBJ2-1; perhaps TRBD2 as D (5 bases). The CDR3 loop spans 16 amino acids. Between the trimmed V and J ends, which lost 0 bases and 3 bases, there was a span of 13 bases. Germline values: CDR1 SGHRS, CDR2 YFSETQ. The chain's CDR3 is CASSLDGRTDYNEQFF. The CDR3 DNA is TGCGCCAGCAGCTTGGACGGCCGGACTGACTACAATGAGCAGTTCTTC.

In this sample, this clone turned up a few times. The rearrangement links TRBV28 to TRBJ2-7, with D perhaps matching TRBD1 (6 bases). This CDR3 spans 14 amino acids. CDR1 is MDHEN, CDR2 SYDVKM, per germline. The V gene lost 1 base and the J gene lost 5 bases, with 12 bases spanning the gap. The CDR3 nucleotides read TGTGCCAGCAGTTTATCAGGGGTTCGCCACGAGCAGTACTTC. Translated, it gives CASSLSGVRHEQYF.

V usage is TRBV7-2 and J usage is TRBJ2-2; D is undetermined. V dropped 3 bases and J dropped 6 bases, with 11 bases sitting between them. The CDR3 loop spans 14 amino acids. The germline gives CDR1 SGHTA, CDR2 FQGNSA. The DNA of the CDR3 is TGTGCCAGCAGCTTTAATATGCGGTCCGGGGAGCTGTTTTTT. Its translation is CASSFNMRSGELFF.

In its sample, this clone was seen a few times. The chain has TRBV27 and TRBJ2-2; TRBD1 aligns across 8 bases. The CDR3 runs 16 residues. With V trimmed by 4 bases and J by 6 bases, 10 bases remained unmatched. Germline V lookup: CDR1 MNHEY, CDR2 SMNVEV (reference sequence). CDR3 DNA: TGTGCCAGCAGTTATGGACAGGGAGTAGTCGCCGGGGAGCTGTTTTTT. It specifies CASSYGQGVVAGELFF.

This clone was observed a few times. This sequence joins TRBV18 and TRBJ1-1; TRBD1 matches 10 bases. CDR1 and CDR2 from the germline V gene are KGHSH and LQKENI. This CDR3 is 17 amino acids long. Germline trimming cut 1 base from V and 4 bases from J; bases unmatched to any gene: 9. The CDR3 DNA reads TGTGCCAGCTCACCACGGGACAGGGGTGACGGGGGCACTGAAGCTTTCTTT. Its translation is CASSPRDRGDGGTEAFF.

This chain connects TRBV9 to TRBJ2-7; D may be TRBD1 (6 bases). The CDR3 loop spans 15 amino acids. The V gene's germline CDR1 is SGDLS and CDR2 YYNGEE. Trimming left V 2 bases short and J 2 bases short, with 14 bases between. The CDR3 reads CASSVRDTQAYEQYF. Written as DNA, the CDR3 is TGTGCCAGCAGCGTCAGGGACACCCAAGCCTACGAGCAGTACTTC.

Only a few counts were recorded for this clone. The chain joins TRBV21-1 to TRBJ1-1. TRBV21-1 is a known pseudogene. The CDR3 is made up of 16 amino acids. CDR3 nucleotide sequence: TGTGCCAGCAGCAGCCCCGGGGAAGAGCGAAACACTGAAGCTTTCTTT. Translation gives CASSSPGEERNTEAFF.